This TCR beta chain stems from a study of T cells in Graves' hyperthyroidism and ophthalmopathy (dated 2019 in TCRdb). Context from the whole study: Peripheral blood was sampled at the time of initial diagnosis, prior to any treatment. To identify distinguishing TCR V-J signatures, a discovery cohort of around 100 patients was used, comprising 40 to 45 with Graves' ophthalmopathy and 57 with stable Graves' hyperthyroidism. Prospective prediction of ophthalmopathy was tested in an independent validation cohort consisting of roughly 19 hyperthyroidism patients and some 15 patients who later progressed to ophthalmopathy. The roughly 99 discovery patients were divided at random into training and test sets in a 7:3 ratio. In addition, the study compared T-cell repertoires in thyroid tissue and in blood from five or six Graves' hyperthyroidism patients. After sampling, hyperthyroidism patients received methimazole starting at 30 mg daily, and ophthalmopathy patients received high-dose intravenous methylprednisolone. TCR Vbeta CDR3 sequencing of approximately 140 peripheral blood samples (fewer than 45 ophthalmopathy, roughly 72 hyperthyroidism and some 17 progressor patients) is reported in the paper.

Paper-wide results and their limitations: Sample size was not statistically predetermined, and investigators were not blinded to group allocation. A model built on a 13 V-J signature distinguished ophthalmopathy from stable hyperthyroidism, reaching about 88% sensitivity and 81% to 83% specificity in cross-validation and 80%/75% in testing. During validation, the model predicted progression to ophthalmopathy a median of about 6.5 months ahead of onset, with approximately 71% sensitivity and 72% to 80% specificity. Most expanded thyroid clonotypes (frequency above 0.001) were also found in blood, which suggests that blood repertoires may mirror thyroid immune responses.

The TCR beta CDR3 regions were amplified from the RNA transcripts. For the first round of RT-PCR on the TCR CDR3, the HTBI primer set was used together with the Qiagen OneStep RT-PCR kit. The libraries were constructed in a second round of multiplex PCR and then size-selected and purified. Paired-end sequencing of the libraries was performed with 100 bp reads on an Illumina HiSeq2000. The study's own analysis went as follows. Raw data were processed with SOAPnuke, discarding reads with adapters, uncalled bases, mean Phred below 15, or no exact constant-primer or identifier match. High-quality paired reads were merged with COPE v1.2.5, and unique nucleotide sequences were defined as clonotypes. MiTCR v1.1 was used to align clonotypes to the IMGT TRBV, TRBD and TRBJ reference segments. Only V-J combinations with frequency above 0.0001, covering 99% to 99.2% of repertoires, were analysed. A TCS score was defined as the ratio of F50 (clonal expansion) to E x V (chaos), with BLOSUM62-based TCRdist applied between CDR3 peptides within each V-J. Welch's t-statistics and random forest reduced 514 V-J features to fewer than 15, which were used in a naive Bayes classifier (R e1071). TCRdb redid the processing of the public reads, applying fastp at Q25 and MiXCR, and retained in-frame beta chains. When rows share a CDR3 protein, they turn into one entry using the most common DNA and genes. The V and J calls reflect TCRdb's pipeline rather than the authors' work. This sample comprises 500,000 to 750,000 distinct CDR3 sequences, 15% to 18% of them detected only once. Around 7.3% of the sample is in the top ten clones.

Taken from cysteine to phenylalanine, the CDR3 has 12 residues. CDR3 DNA only is kept here, 36 bases in frame from base 1. Between the V and J ends, shortened by 4 bases and 7 bases respectively, the junction contains 9 bases. The germline V gene provides CDR1 SGHRS and CDR2 YFSETQ. This clonotype has at least ten counts. There is no known antigen for this receptor. Nothing much larger sits one base from this clone, and base qualities are not available. Stable Graves' hyperthyroidism was defined as no progression to ophthalmopathy during 18 months of follow-up. Hyperthyroidism patients were newly diagnosed, had a disease duration of under 2 months, and were aged 18 to 65 years. Exclusion was applied to patients with uncontrolled infections, other autoimmune diseases, pregnancy or lactation. Diagnoses were based on clinical symptoms, serum thyroxine and TRAb, thyroid ultrasound and orbital computed tomography. PBMCs were separated from under 11 ml of fresh peripheral blood using Ficoll-Paque density gradient centrifugation. Trizol reagent was used to extract total RNA, and RNA quality was then checked on an Agilent 2100 Bioanalyzer.

The sequence joins TRBV5-1 to TRBJ2-1; no D segment can be confidently identified. This clonotype was obtained from a woman between 25 and 40 years old with Graves' hyperthyroidism. The source material was blood. The nucleotides are TGCGCCAGCAGCAACTTGAAGAATGAGCAGTTCTTC. Its translation is CASSNLKNEQFF.